The 13 T cell receptor beta chains listed next were all sequenced from one sample in a study of cytomegalovirus exposure and HLA in healthy donors. With 60 Vbeta and 13 Jbeta primers, the PCR was carried out. Profiled with immunoSEQ multiplex PCR; TCRdb holds only in-frame clones, not every one. Its listing shows more than 90,000 clones. Sequencing was carried out using PBMCs. The receptors shown here come from a man in his forties in good health and CMV-seropositive.

CDR3 sequence: CASSEEAGEEQFF. CDR3 coding DNA: TGTGCCAGCAGTGAGGAGGCGGGGGAGGAGCAGTTCTTC. The chain combines TRBV2 with TRBJ2-1, with TRBD2 matching 7 bases. The CDR3 is made up of 13 amino acids. V shed 3 bases and J 10 bases; nucleotides not matched to a gene: 6. CDR1 SNHLY and CDR2 FYNNEI come from the germline V gene. Complete variable domain (other parts from reference TRBV2 and TRBJ2-1): EPEVTQTPSHQVTQMGQEVILRCVPISNHLYFYWYRQILGQKVEFLVSFYNNEISEKSEIFDDQFSVERPDGSNFTLKIRSTKLEDSAMYFCASSEEAGEEQFFGPGTRLTVL.

The rearrangement uses TRBV10-3 and TRBJ2-3; D is unclear. The CDR3 runs to 16 residues. V gave up 0 bases and J gave up 2 bases, with 12 bases separating them. CDR1 and CDR2 from the germline V gene are ENHRY and SYGVKD. The CDR3 DNA is TGTGCCATCAGTGAGTCGCGGCTCTCTAACACAGATACGCAGTATTTT. Protein product: CAISESRLSNTDTQYF.

A note on this clone: The junction departs from germline at one end; a sequencing error may be responsible. J is TRBJ2-7 and V is TRBV28; D may be TRBD1 (6 bases). The CDR3 has 12 amino acids. Germline V CDR1 and CDR2: MDHEN, SYDVKM. CDR3 residues: CASSSGGRAGSF. CDR3 DNA: TGTGCCAGCAGTTCTGGGGGCAGGGCAGGGAGCTTC.

The chain links TRBV11-2 to TRBJ2-7; 8 bases match TRBD2. The CDR3 loop spans 15 amino acids. Germline CDR1 SGHAT, CDR2 FQNNGV. After removal of 4 bases from V and 3 bases from J, the junction contained 8 bases not matched to a gene. The CDR3 here is CASSSERTSYYEQYF. CDR3 coding DNA: TGTGCCAGCAGCTCCGAAAGGACTAGCTACTACGAGCAGTACTTC. The full variable domain, with the rest looked up from reference TRBV11-2 and TRBJ2-7, is EAGVAQSPRYKIIEKRQSVAFWCNPISGHATLYWYQQILGQGPKLLIQFQNNGVVDDSQLPKDRFSAERLKGVDSTLKIQPAKLEDSAVYLCASSSERTSYYEQYFGPGTRLTVT.

The genes are TRBV28 and TRBJ1-1; 10 nucleotides agree with TRBD1. Trimming cost V 2 bases and J 4 bases; bases outside gene matches: 4. This CDR3 has 15 residues. Germline V CDR1 and CDR2: MDHEN, SYDVKM. The CDR3 DNA is TGTGCCAGCAGTTTACCCGACAGGGGGCTCACTGAAGCTTTCTTT. Translated: CASSLPDRGLTEAFF.

The V gene is TRBV7-9, the J gene TRBJ1-3; D gene unclear. This CDR3 has 14 amino acids. Germline-derived CDR1 and CDR2 are SEHNR and FQNEAQ (reference sequence). V lost 5 bases and J lost 0, with 8 bases in between. In nucleotides, the CDR3 is TGTGCCAGCAGCGGCCAATTCTCTGGAAACACCATATATTTT. Translation: CASSGQFSGNTIYF.

The chain recombines TRBV10-3 with TRBJ1-2; D possibly corresponds to TRBD1 (5 bases). Germline assignment: CDR1 ENHRY and CDR2 SYGVKD. V was shortened by 3 bases and J by 4 bases, with 15 bases between the two germline ends. CDR3 length: 15 residues. As DNA, the CDR3 is TGTGCCATCAGTGATCCAGGGTTCGCAGGCTATGGCTACACCTTC. Protein product: CAISDPGFAGYGYTF.

The chain joins TRBV6-6 to TRBJ2-7; D remains ambiguous. Germline lookup yields CDR1 MNHNY and CDR2 SVGAGI (reference sequence). This CDR3 has 14 residues. Trimming left V 5 bases short and J 4 bases short, with 15 bases between. The CDR3 is CASSKEVLPYEQYF. CDR3 DNA sequence: TGTGCCAGCAGTAAAGAAGTCCTACCTTACGAGCAGTACTTC.

The chain carries TRBV19 and TRBJ2-2; D may be TRBD2 (6 bases). Germline CDR1 is LNHDA and CDR2 is SQIVND (reference sequence). The V end was cut by 2 bases, the J end by 7 bases, with 11 bases between. The CDR3 has 14 amino acids. The CDR3 loop is CASSIPGVGGELFF. As DNA, the CDR3 is TGTGCCAGTAGTATACCGGGGGTAGGCGGGGAGCTGTTTTTT.

The chain joins TRBV25-1 to TRBJ2-5; tentatively, D is TRBD1 or TRBD2 (5 bases each). Gene TRBJ2-7 matches the end of the DNA better, so the J call may be wrong. CDR1 is MGHDK, CDR2 SYGVNS, per germline. The CDR3 contains 12 residues. In DNA form, the CDR3 reads TGTGCCAGCAGTATAACGGGACACGAGCAGTACTTC. Protein sequence: CASSITGHEQYF.

This sequence joins TRBV29-1 and TRBJ2-5; possible D gene TRBD1, 5 bases. Per germline, CDR1 SQVTM and CDR2 ANQGSEA. Trimming took off 5 bases at V and 5 bases at J, with 15 bases between the two ends. The CDR3 is made up of 13 amino acids. CDR3 region: CSVKQGIDETQYF. The CDR3 coding sequence is TGCAGCGTTAAGCAGGGTATAGACGAGACCCAGTACTTC.

V gene TRBV29-1 combines with J gene TRBJ2-5; no clear D gene. CDR3 size: 13 residues. The V end lost 0 bases, the J end lost 7 bases, and 12 bases lay between the germline ends. CDR1 and CDR2 (germline): SQVTM, ANQGSEA. The CDR3 bases are TGCAGCGTTGAAGATCTTCAGGCGAGGACCCAGTACTTC. This sequence encodes CSVEDLQARTQYF.

CDR3 nucleotides: TGTGCCAGCAGCTACTGGATCGTACAGGGGCCTGGGGCCAACGTCCTGACTTTC. Residues: CASSYWIVQGPGANVLTF. V is TRBV7-2 and J is TRBJ2-6, with TRBD1 matching over 7 bases. CDR3 length: 18 residues. Germline V gene data show CDR1 as SGHTA and CDR2 as FQGNSA. The trim removed 4 bases at V and 2 bases at J, leaving 11 bases unmatched.